This T cell receptor (beta chain) emerged from a study of molecular identifiers for immune sequencing clone quantification. Notes on this clonotype: The antigen remains undetermined. With a much larger clone just one base away, this may be a read error.

CDR3 length: 14 residues. Germline V lookup: CDR1 SQVTM, CDR2 ANQGSEA. In TCRdb, the PCR reads were re-called with MiXCR into one record per CDR3 protein. The profile covers roughly 97,000 distinct CDR3 sequences, with approximately 25% appearing a single time and 0.85% to 1% taken by the ten largest. Study outcomes and limitations: With a barcode shared among identical TCR molecules, highly expanded clone sizes could be underestimated.

A CD8+CD4-CCR7+CD45RA+ gate was used to sort naive CD8 T cells. The material sequenced was naive CD8+ T cells from blood, with Jurkat cell RNA spiked in. Subset denoted: FACS-sorted CD8+CD4-CCR7+CD45RA+ naive T cells. J is TRBJ2-7 and V is TRBV29-1; 9 positions match TRBD1. This receptor was identified in a human donor in good health. Some libraries in this study had Jurkat cell RNA spiked in. The CDR3 sequence is CSAMGQGESYAQYF. The CDR3 DNA is TGCAGCGCGATGGGACAGGGAGAATCCTACGCGCAGTACTTC.